This is a list of T cell receptor beta chains from one sample in a study of blood T cell repertoires in COVID-19. This table comes from immunoSEQ multiplex PCR, and its TCRdb copy is limited to in-frame clones, with some not included. Of some 43,000 clones in the sample, approximately 80% were seen once. Sequenced sample: peripheral blood. The origin of the receptors is a man aged 50 to 60 with active or convalescent COVID-19. Both conserved end residues are part of each CDR3. The D gene is left open where the match is weak. Clone size is stated in some rows and not others, as once, few, many or a class when expanded.

d_call: TRBD1; v_call: TRBV19; clone_size: NA; j_call: TRBJ1-1; cdr3_nt: TGTGCCAGTAGTAAGACAGGGTGGGGCAACACTGAAGCTTTCTTT; cdr3_aa: CASSKTGWGNTEAFF
d_call: NA; v_call: TRBV7-8; clone_size: NA; j_call: TRBJ1-2; cdr3_nt: TGTGCCAGCAGCTTGGATGGAGCAGGGCAGCTCTATGGCTACACCTTC; cdr3_aa: CASSLDGAGQLYGYTF
d_call: TRBD2; v_call: TRBV29-1; clone_size: few; j_call: TRBJ2-5; cdr3_nt: TGCAGCGTTGAGTGGCTAGCGGGGGCCCTTAACCAAGAGACCCAGTACTTC; cdr3_aa: CSVEWLAGALNQETQYF
d_call: NA; v_call: TRBV11-2; clone_size: NA; j_call: TRBJ2-1; cdr3_nt: TGTGCCAGCAATACGGCGCGGGGATCGAACAATGAGCAGTTCTTC; cdr3_aa: CASNTARGSNNEQFF
d_call: NA; v_call: TRBV5-1; clone_size: NA; j_call: TRBJ2-5; cdr3_nt: TGCGCCAGCAGCTTGGCCATAGGACAGCAAGAGACCCAGTACTTC; cdr3_aa: CASSLAIGQQETQYF
d_call: TRBD2; v_call: TRBV25-1; clone_size: NA; j_call: TRBJ2-4; cdr3_nt: TGTGCCAGCAGTTCCGGACTAGCGGGGGCGTTCGCCAAAAACATTCAGTACTTC; cdr3_aa: CASSSGLAGAFAKNIQYF
d_call: NA; v_call: TRBV7-6; clone_size: NA; j_call: TRBJ2-7; cdr3_nt: TGTGCCAGCAGCTCGGACTTGGATACCTACGAGCAGTACTTC; cdr3_aa: CASSSDLDTYEQYF
d_call: TRBD1; v_call: TRBV7-6; clone_size: once; j_call: TRBJ1-5; cdr3_nt: TGTGCCAGCAGCTTAGGGGACAGGGGGAACGTGCAGCCCCAGCATTTT; cdr3_aa: CASSLGDRGNVQPQHF
d_call: NA; v_call: TRBV7-9; clone_size: NA; j_call: TRBJ2-5; cdr3_nt: TGTGCCAGCAGCTTGGGGCAGGGATTCGAGACCCAGTACTTC; cdr3_aa: CASSLGQGFETQYF
d_call: TRBD1; v_call: TRBV19; clone_size: NA; j_call: TRBJ1-2; cdr3_nt: TGTGCCAGTAGCAGGGACAGATCTAACTATGGCTACACCTTC; cdr3_aa: CASSRDRSNYGYTF
d_call: NA; v_call: TRBV5-5; clone_size: NA; j_call: TRBJ2-7; cdr3_nt: TGTGCCAGCAGCCCCCAGGTGAACTCCTACGAGCAGTACTTC; cdr3_aa: CASSPQVNSYEQYF
d_call: NA; v_call: TRBV10-1; clone_size: NA; j_call: TRBJ1-4; cdr3_nt: TGCGCCAGCCAAAGGGGCACTAATGAAAAACTGTTTTTT; cdr3_aa: CASQRGTNEKLFF
d_call: NA; v_call: TRBV11-3; clone_size: NA; j_call: TRBJ2-2; cdr3_nt: TGTGCCAGCAGCTTAGATTCGGTGACCGGGGAGCTGTTTTTT; cdr3_aa: CASSLDSVTGELFF
d_call: NA; v_call: TRBV27; clone_size: NA; j_call: TRBJ1-1; cdr3_nt: TGTGCCAGCAGTCCCCTTCGGAGGGTCACTGAAGCTTTCTTT; cdr3_aa: CASSPLRRVTEAFF